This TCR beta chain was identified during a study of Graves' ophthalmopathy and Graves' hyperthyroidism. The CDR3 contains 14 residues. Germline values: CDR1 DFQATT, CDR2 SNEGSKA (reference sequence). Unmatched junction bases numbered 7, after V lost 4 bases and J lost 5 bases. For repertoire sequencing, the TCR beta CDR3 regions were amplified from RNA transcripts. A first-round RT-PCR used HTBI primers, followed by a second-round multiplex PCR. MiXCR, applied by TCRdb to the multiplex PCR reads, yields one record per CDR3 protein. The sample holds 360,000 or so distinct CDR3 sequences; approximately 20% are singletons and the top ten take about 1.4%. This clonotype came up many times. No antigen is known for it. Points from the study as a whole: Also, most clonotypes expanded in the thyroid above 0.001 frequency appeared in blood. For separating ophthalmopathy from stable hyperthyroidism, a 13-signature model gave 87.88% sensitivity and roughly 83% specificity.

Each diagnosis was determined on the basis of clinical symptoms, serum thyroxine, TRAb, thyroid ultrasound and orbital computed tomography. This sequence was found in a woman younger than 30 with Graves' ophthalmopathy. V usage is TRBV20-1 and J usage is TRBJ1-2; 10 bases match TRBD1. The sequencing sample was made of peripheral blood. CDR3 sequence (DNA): TGCAGTGCTACTCACGGACAGGGGGGATATGGCTACACCTTC. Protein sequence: CSATHGQGGYGYTF.